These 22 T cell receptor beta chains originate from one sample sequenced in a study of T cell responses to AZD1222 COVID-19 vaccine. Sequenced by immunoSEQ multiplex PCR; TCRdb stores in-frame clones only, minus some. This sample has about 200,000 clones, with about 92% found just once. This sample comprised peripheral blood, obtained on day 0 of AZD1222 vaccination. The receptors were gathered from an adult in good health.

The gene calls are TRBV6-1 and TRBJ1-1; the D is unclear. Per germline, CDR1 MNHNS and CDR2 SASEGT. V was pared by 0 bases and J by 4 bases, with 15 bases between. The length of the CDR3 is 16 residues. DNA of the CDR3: TGTGCCAGCAGTGAAGCGCTACCAGGAAAGTCCACTGAAGCTTTCTTT. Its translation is CASSEALPGKSTEAFF.

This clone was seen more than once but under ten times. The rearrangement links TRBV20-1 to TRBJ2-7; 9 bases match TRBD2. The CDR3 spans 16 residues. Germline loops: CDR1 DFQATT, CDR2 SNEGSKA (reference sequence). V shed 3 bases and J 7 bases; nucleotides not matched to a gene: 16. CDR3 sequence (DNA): TGCAGTGCTAGTGACCAGTCTAGCGGGGACTTTTTAGAGCAGTACTTC. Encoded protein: CSASDQSSGDFLEQYF.

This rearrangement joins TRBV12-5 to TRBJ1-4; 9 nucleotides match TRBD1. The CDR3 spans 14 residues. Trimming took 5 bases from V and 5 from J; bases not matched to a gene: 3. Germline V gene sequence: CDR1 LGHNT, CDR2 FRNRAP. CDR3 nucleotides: TGTGCTAGTGGTACGGGACAGGGCAATGAAAAACTGTTTTTT. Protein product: CASGTGQGNEKLFF.

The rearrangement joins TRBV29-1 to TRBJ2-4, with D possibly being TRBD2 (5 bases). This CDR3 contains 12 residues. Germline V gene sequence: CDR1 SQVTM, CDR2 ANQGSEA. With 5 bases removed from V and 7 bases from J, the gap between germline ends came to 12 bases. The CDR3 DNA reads TGCAGCGTTCGGCTCGGGGAGAACATTCAGTACTTC. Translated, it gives CSVRLGENIQYF.

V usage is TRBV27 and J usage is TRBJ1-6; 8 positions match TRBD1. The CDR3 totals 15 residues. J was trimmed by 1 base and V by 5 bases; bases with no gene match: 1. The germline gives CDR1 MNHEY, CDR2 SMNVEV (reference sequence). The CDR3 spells CASSDRGSYNSPLHF. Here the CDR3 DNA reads TGTGCCAGCAGTGACAGGGGATCCTATAATTCACCCCTCCACTTT.

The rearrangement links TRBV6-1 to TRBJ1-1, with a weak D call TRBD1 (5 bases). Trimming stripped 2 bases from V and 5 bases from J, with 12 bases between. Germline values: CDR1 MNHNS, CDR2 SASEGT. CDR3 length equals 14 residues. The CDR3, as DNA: TGTGCCAGCAGTGAACGGGGCATCATGACTGAAGCTTTCTTT. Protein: CASSERGIMTEAFF.

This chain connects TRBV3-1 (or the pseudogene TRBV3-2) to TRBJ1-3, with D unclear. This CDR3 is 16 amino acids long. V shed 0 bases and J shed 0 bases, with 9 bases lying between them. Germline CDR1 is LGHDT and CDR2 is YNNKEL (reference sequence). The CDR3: CASSQDPAVSGNTIYF. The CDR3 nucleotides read TGTGCCAGCAGCCAAGATCCTGCAGTCTCTGGAAACACCATATATTTT.

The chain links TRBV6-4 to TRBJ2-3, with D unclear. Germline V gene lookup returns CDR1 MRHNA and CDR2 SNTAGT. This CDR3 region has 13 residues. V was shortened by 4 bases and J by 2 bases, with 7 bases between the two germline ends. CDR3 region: CASSVSVTDTQYF. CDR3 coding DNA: TGTGCCAGCAGTGTGTCCGTCACAGATACGCAGTATTTT.

Here the CDR3 reads CASSSPRAAGILVDEQFF. CDR3 nucleotide sequence: TGTGCCAGCAGCTCCCCCCGGGCAGCGGGGATTCTAGTTGATGAGCAGTTCTTC. The chain joins TRBV11-2 to TRBJ2-1, with TRBD2 matching 7 bases. The CDR3 is made up of 18 amino acids. Germline-derived CDR1 and CDR2 are SGHAT and FQNNGV. J gave up 8 bases and V 4 bases, and 20 bases lay outside the gene matches.

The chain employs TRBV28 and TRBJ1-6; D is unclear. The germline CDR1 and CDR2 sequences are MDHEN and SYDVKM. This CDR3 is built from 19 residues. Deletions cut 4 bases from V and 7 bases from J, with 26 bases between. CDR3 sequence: CASSSPPPALTYFNSPLHF. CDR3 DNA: TGTGCCAGCAGTTCCCCTCCCCCGGCACTAACTTACTTCAATTCACCCCTCCACTTT.

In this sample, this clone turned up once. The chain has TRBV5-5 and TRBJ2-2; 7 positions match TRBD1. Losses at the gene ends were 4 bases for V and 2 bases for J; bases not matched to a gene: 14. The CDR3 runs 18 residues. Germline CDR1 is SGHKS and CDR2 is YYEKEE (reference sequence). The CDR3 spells CASSSAPRGRFNTGELFF. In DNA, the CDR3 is TGTGCCAGCAGCAGCGCCCCGAGGGGGCGATTTAACACCGGGGAGCTGTTTTTT. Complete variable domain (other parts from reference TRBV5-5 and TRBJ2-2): DAGVTQSPTHLIKTRGQQVTLRCSPISGHKSVSWYQQVLGQGPQFIFQYYEKEERGRGNFPDRFSARQFPNYSSELNVNALLLGDSALYLCASSSAPRGRFNTGELFFGEGSRLTVL.

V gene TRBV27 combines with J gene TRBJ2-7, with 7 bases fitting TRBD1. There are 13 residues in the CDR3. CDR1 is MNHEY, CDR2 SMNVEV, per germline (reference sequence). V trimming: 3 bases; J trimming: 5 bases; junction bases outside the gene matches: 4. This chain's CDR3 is CASSLTGRHEQYF. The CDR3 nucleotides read TGTGCCAGCAGTTTGACAGGGCGCCACGAGCAGTACTTC.

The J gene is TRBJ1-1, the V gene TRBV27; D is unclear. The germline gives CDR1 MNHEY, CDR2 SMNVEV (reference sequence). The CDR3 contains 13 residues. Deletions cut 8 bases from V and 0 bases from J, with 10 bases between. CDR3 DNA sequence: TGTGCCAGCGGCGTAGGGCTGAACACTGAAGCTTTCTTT. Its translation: CASGVGLNTEAFF.

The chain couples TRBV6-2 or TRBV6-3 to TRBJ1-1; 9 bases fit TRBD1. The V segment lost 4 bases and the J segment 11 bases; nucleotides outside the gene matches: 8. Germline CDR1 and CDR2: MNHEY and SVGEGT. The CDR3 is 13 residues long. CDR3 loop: CASSSRTGVAAFF. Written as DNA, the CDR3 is TGTGCCAGCAGTTCCAGGACAGGGGTAGCGGCTTTCTTT.

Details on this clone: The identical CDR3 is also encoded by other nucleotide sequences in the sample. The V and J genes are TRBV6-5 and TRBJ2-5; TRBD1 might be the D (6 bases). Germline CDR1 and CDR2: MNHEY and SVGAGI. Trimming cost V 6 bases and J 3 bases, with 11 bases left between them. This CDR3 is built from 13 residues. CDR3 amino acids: CASSRGQKETQYF. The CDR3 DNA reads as TGTGCCAGCAGCCGCGGACAGAAAGAGACCCAGTACTTC.

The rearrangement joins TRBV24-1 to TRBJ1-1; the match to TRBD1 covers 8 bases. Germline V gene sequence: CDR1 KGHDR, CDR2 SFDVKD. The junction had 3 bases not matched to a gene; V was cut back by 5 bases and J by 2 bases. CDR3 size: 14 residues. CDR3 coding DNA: TGTGCCACCAGTGCAGGGGGCCGCAACACTGAAGCTTTCTTT. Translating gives CATSAGGRNTEAFF.

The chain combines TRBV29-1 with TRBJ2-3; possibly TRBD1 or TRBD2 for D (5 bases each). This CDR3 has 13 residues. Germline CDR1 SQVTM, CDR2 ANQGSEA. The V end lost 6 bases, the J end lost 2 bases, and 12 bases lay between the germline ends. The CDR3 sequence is CSVRGTVTDTQYF. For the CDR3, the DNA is TGCAGCGTGCGAGGGACGGTCACAGATACGCAGTATTTT.

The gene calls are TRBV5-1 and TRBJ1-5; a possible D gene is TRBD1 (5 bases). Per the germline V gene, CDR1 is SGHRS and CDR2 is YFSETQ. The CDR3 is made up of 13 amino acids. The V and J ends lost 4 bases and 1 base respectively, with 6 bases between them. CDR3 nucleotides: TGCGCCAGCAGCCGGGACAGCAATCAGCCCCAGCATTTT. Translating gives CASSRDSNQPQHF. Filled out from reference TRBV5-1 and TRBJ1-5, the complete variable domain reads KAGVTQTPRYLIKTRGQQVTLSCSPISGHRSVSWYQQTPGQGLQFLFEYFSETQRNKGNFPGRFSGRQFSNSRSEMNVSTLELGDSALYLCASSRDSNQPQHFGDGTRLSIL.

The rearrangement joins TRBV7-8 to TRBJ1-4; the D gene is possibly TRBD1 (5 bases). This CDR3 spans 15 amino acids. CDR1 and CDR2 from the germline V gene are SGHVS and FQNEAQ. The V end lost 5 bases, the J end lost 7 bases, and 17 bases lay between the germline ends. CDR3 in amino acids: CASSRKARDVEKLFF. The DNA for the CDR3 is TGTGCCAGCAGCCGAAAGGCTAGGGACGTTGAAAAACTGTTTTTT.

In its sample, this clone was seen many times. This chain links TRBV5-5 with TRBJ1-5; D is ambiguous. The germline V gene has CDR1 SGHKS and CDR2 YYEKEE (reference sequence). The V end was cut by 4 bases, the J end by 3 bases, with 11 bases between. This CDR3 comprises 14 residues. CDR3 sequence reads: CASSPGFPNQPQHF. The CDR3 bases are TGTGCCAGCAGCCCCGGGTTTCCCAATCAGCCCCAGCATTTT.

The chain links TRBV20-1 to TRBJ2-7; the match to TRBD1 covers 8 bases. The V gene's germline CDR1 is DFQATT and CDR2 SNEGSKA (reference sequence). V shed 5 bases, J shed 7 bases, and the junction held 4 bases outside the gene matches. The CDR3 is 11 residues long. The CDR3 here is CSALGQDEQYF. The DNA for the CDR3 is TGCAGTGCTCTGGGACAGGATGAGCAGTACTTC.

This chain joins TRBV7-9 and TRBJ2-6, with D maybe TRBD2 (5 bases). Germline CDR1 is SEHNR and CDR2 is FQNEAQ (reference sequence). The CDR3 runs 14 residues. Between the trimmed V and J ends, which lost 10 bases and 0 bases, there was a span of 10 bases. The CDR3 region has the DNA TGTGCCACCGCTCGGGACTCTGGGGCCAACGTCCTGACTTTC. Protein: CATARDSGANVLTF.